The rows below give T cell receptor beta chains drawn from one sample of a study of T cells after yellow fever vaccination. TCRdb re-called the 5' RACE reads through MiXCR, storing one row per CDR3 protein. The sample records some 400,000 distinct CDR3 sequences, roughly a sixth being singletons. Here the sequenced sample was PBMCs, taken before the yellow fever booster vaccination. The receptors shown here come from a man aged 18 to 35 who received the YFV17D yellow fever vaccine. The CDR3 runs from the conserved cysteine through the conserved F or W. D genes are given only for firm matches. Part of the rows lack a size; the others show once, few, many or a class for expanded clones.

TRBJ1-2 TRBV27 14 - - CASRTQLGDYGYTF TGTGCCAGCAGAACACAGTTAGGAGACTATGGCTACACCTTC
TRBJ2-7 TRBV4-3 13 - few CASSQQSSSEQYF TGCGCCAGCAGCCAACAATCTTCTAGTGAGCAGTACTTC
TRBJ2-2 TRBV7-2 15 - few CASSLSVGGTGELFF TGTGCCAGCAGCTTGTCGGTCGGAGGCACCGGGGAGCTGTTTTTT
TRBJ2-7 TRBV7-2 12 - - CASSTGPLAWYF TGTGCCAGCAGCACCGGCCCCTTAGCGTGGTACTTC
TRBJ1-5 TRBV19 17 TRBD1 - CASTPSAEAGGRQPQHF TGTGCCAGTACCCCTTCCGCGGAGGCAGGGGGCCGACAGCCCCAGCATTTT
TRBJ1-3 TRBV5-1 17 - few CASSLENVGYSGNTIYF TGCGCCAGCAGCTTGGAGAACGTCGGCTACTCTGGAAACACCATATATTTT
TRBJ2-4 TRBV7-3 13 - - CASSPSPRTIQYF TGTGCCAGCAGTCCCAGCCCCCGCACCATTCAGTACTTC
TRBJ2-7 TRBV6-1 10 - - CASSEVEQYF TGTGCCAGCAGTGAAGTTGAGCAGTACTTC
TRBJ1-4 TRBV15 15 - - CATSRAGRVGEKLFF TGTGCCACCAGCAGAGCAGGCAGGGTAGGAGAAAAACTGTTTTTT
TRBJ1-6 TRBV7-9 13 - few CASSFTGDSPLHF TGTGCCAGCAGCTTCACAGGAGATTCACCCCTCCACTTT
TRBJ1-2 TRBV7-9 17 TRBD1 few CASSPQPRTGANYGYTF TGTGCCAGCAGCCCCCAACCCCGGACAGGAGCTAACTATGGCTACACCTTC
TRBJ2-7 TRBV9 14 - few CASSGGVGTYEQYF TGTGCCAGCAGCGGGGGGGTTGGTACCTACGAGCAGTACTTC
TRBJ2-3 TRBV29-1 11 - - CSVVGRDTQYF TGCAGCGTTGTGGGAAGAGATACGCAGTATTTT
TRBJ2-2 TRBV9 16 TRBD2 many CASSPRIAGGPGELFF TGTGCCAGCAGTCCTCGGATAGCGGGGGGGCCCGGGGAGCTGTTTTTT
TRBJ1-2 TRBV20-1 12 - - CSAWTDNYGYTF TGCAGTGCTTGGACCGATAACTATGGCTACACCTTC
TRBJ2-2 TRBV7-7 13 - few CASSQDWAGELFF TGTGCTAGCAGCCAAGACTGGGCCGGGGAGCTGTTTTTT
TRBJ2-3 TRBV5-1 15 TRBD1 - CASGHRGPARDTQYF TGCGCCAGCGGCCACAGGGGTCCCGCCAGAGATACGCAGTATTTT
TRBJ1-1 TRBV7-3 13 - few CASSSAGSTEAFF TGTGCCAGCAGCTCGGCGGGGAGCACTGAAGCTTTCTTT
TRBJ2-1 TRBV6-2/TRBV6-3 14 TRBD2 - CASSLWRGGREQFF TGTGCCAGCAGCCTTTGGCGGGGGGGCCGTGAGCAGTTCTTC
TRBJ1-1 TRBV12-3/TRBV12-4 11 - - CASSLSTEAFF TGTGCCAGCAGTTTGAGCACTGAAGCTTTCTTT
TRBJ1-5 TRBV20-1 13 TRBD1 few CSARTGGFQPQHF TGCAGTGCTAGGACAGGGGGCTTTCAGCCCCAGCATTTT
TRBJ2-1 TRBV6-2/TRBV6-3 13 - - CASNDPTYNEQFF TGTGCCAGCAATGATCCTACCTACAATGAGCAGTTCTTC
TRBJ2-7 TRBV7-9 16 TRBD2 few CASSSGGGGKTYEQYF TGTGCCAGCAGCTCTGGTGGGGGGGGGAAAACCTACGAGCAGTACTTC
TRBJ1-1 TRBV29-1 15 TRBD1 few CSVYGQAGGRTEAFF TGCAGCGTTTACGGACAGGCGGGGGGTAGGACTGAAGCTTTCTTT
TRBJ2-1 TRBV7-2 16 TRBD2 many CASSLVATSGGNEQFF TGTGCCAGCAGCTTAGTAGCGACTAGCGGGGGCAATGAGCAGTTCTTC
TRBJ1-3 TRBV6-5 17 - - CASRRKIQGVAGNTIYF TGTGCCAGCAGGCGAAAGATACAGGGCGTTGCTGGAAACACCATATATTTT
TRBJ2-2 TRBV12-3/TRBV12-4 14 - many CATERGPNTGELFF TGTGCCACCGAACGGGGCCCGAACACCGGGGAGCTGTTTTTT